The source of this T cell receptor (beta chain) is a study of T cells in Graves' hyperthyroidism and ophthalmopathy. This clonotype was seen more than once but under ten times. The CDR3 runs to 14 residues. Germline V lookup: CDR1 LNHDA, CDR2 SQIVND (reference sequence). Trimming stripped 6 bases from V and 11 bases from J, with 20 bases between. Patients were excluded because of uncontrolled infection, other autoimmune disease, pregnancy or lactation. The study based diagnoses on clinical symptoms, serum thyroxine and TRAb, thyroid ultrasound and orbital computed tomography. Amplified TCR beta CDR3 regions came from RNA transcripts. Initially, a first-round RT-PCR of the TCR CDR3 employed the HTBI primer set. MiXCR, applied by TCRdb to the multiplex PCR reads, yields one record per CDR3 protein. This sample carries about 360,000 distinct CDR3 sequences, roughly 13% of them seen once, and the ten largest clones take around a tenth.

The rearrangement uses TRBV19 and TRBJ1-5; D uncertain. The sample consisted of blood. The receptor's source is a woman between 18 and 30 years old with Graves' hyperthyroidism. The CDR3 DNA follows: TGTGCCAGTAGGACATCGGGGTCGGGCCAAGCCCAGCATTTT. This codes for CASRTSGSGQAQHF.